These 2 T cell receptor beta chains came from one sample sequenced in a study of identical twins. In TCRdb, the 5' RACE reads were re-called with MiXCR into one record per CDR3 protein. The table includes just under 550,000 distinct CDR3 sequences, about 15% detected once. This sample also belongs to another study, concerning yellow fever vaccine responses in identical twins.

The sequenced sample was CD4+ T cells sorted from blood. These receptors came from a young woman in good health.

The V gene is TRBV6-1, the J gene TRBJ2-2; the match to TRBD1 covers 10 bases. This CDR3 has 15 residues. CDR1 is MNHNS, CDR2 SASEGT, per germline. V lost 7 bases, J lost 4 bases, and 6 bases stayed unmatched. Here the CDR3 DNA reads TGTGCCAGCAAACGACAGGGGGCAAGCACCGGGGAGCTGTTTTTT. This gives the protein CASKRQGASTGELFF.

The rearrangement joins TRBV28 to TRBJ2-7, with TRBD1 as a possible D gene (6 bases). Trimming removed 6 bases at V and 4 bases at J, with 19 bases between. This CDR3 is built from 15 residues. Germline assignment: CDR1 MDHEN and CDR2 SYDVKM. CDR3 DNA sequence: TGTGCCAGCAGCCCGACCTCCGGGACAAATTACGAGCAGTACGTC. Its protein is CASSPTSGTNYEQYV.